Presented here are 18 T cell receptor beta chains from one specimen sequenced in a study of OX40 agonist ivuxolimab in advanced cancers. The library was prepared using the immunoSEQ multiplex PCR assay. The table comes from immuneACCESS by way of TCRdb, which keeps in-frame sequences with V and J called. Part of the clones is missing from these tables; in studies checked, under half for an unresolved V gene and the rest for unknown reasons. This sample holds around 20,000 clones; approximately 69% were observed only once. The ten largest account for more than 25% of the sample. The starting material was CD4+ or CD8+ T cells sorted from blood, obtained in a trial of the OX40 agonist ivuxolimab. Receptor source: an adult with an advanced solid tumor such as melanoma, head and neck, liver or kidney cancer.

The J gene is TRBJ1-5, the V gene TRBV28; D is ambiguous. Germline values: CDR1 MDHEN, CDR2 SYDVKM. Trimming shortened V by 3 bases and J by 2 bases, and 11 bases separated the two germline ends. This CDR3 has 15 amino acids. CDR3 bases: TGTGCCAGCAGTTTTCAGGTCAAGGGCAATCAGCCCCAGCATTTT. Translation gives CASSFQVKGNQPQHF.

This clone is termed medium-sized. The gene calls are TRBV28 and TRBJ1-6; TRBD1 is a possible D gene (5 bases). This CDR3 is built from 14 residues. Germline-derived CDR1 and CDR2 are MDHEN and SYDVKM. V lost 3 bases and J lost 8, with 11 bases in between. The chain's CDR3 is CASSFGGTDSPLHF. The CDR3 DNA is TGTGCCAGCAGTTTTGGGGGGACCGATTCACCCCTCCACTTT.

This clone was observed a handful of times. The V call is TRBV7-2, the J call TRBJ2-2; 8 bases are shared with TRBD1. Germline CDR1 and CDR2: SGHTA and FQGNSA. The V segment lost 0 bases and the J segment 6 bases; nucleotides outside the gene matches: 9. This CDR3 comprises 17 residues. CDR3 in amino acids: CASSLAPGQGAPGELFF. The CDR3 DNA sequence: TGTGCCAGCAGCTTAGCGCCCGGGCAGGGGGCTCCCGGGGAGCTGTTTTTT.

V and J are TRBV5-4 and TRBJ2-2; 7 nucleotides match TRBD1. The CDR3 totals 16 residues. J lost 4 bases, V lost 4 bases, and 10 bases had no gene match. Per the germline V gene, CDR1 is SGHNT and CDR2 is YYREEE (reference sequence). In DNA form, the CDR3 reads TGTGCCAGCAGCCCTAACCGGGACAGCCCCACCGGGGAGCTGTTTTTT. This codes for CASSPNRDSPTGELFF.

The rearrangement uses TRBV2 and TRBJ1-1; D ambiguous. Germline V lookup: CDR1 SNHLY, CDR2 FYNNEI. The germline V and J ends were trimmed by 7 bases and 1 base, with 4 bases remaining between them. CDR3 size: 11 residues. The CDR3 reads CASIKNTEAFF. CDR3 DNA: TGTGCCAGCATCAAGAACACTGAAGCTTTCTTT.

This clone showed up just a few times. This rearrangement joins TRBV14 to TRBJ1-1; D is unresolved. Trimming pared 0 bases from V and 6 bases from J, leaving 8 bases between. CDR3 length equals 13 residues. Germline V gene lookup returns CDR1 SGHDN and CDR2 FVKESK. The CDR3 protein is CASSQDTIAEAFF. The CDR3 nucleotides read TGTGCCAGCAGCCAAGATACAATCGCTGAAGCTTTCTTT.

The rearrangement joins TRBV28 to TRBJ1-3; 9 bases align to TRBD1. Per the germline V gene, CDR1 is MDHEN and CDR2 is SYDVKM. The CDR3 runs to 15 residues. V was clipped by 4 bases and J by 3 bases; unmatched bases: 4. The CDR3 DNA is TGTGCCAGCAGTTCCTGGACAGGGGATGGAAACACCATATATTTT. It yields the protein CASSSWTGDGNTIYF.

By sample fraction, this clone is medium-sized. The chain has TRBV7-9 and TRBJ2-3, with D tentatively TRBD1 (6 bases). Germline V gene lookup returns CDR1 SEHNR and CDR2 FQNEAQ (reference sequence). There are 12 residues in the CDR3. V lost 10 bases and J 1 base, leaving 9 bases between the germline ends. CDR3 in amino acids: CATRQGTDTQYF. In DNA, the CDR3 is TGTGCCACCAGACAGGGCACAGATACGCAGTATTTT.

The V call is TRBV4-3, the J call TRBJ1-4; TRBD1 agrees at 7 bases. CDR1 and CDR2 from the germline V gene are LGHNA and YSLEER. Trimming took 3 bases from V and 3 from J; bases not matched to a gene: 4. CDR3 length: 15 residues. CDR3 in amino acids: CASSHTQGSNEKLFF. DNA for the CDR3: TGCGCCAGCAGCCATACACAGGGGTCTAATGAAAAACTGTTTTTT.

In its sample, this clone was seen once. The gene calls are TRBV15 and TRBJ1-1; tentative D call: TRBD1 (5 bases). CDR1 and CDR2 from the germline V gene are LNHNV and YYDKDF (reference sequence). The V gene lost 6 bases and the J gene lost 7 bases, with 9 bases spanning the gap. The CDR3 has 11 residues. CDR3 in DNA: TGTGCCACCAGGGACAACTATGAAGCTTTCTTT. As protein: CATRDNYEAFF.

The V gene is TRBV29-1, the J gene TRBJ1-2, with TRBD1 matching over 8 bases. Germline V gene lookup returns CDR1 SQVTM and CDR2 ANQGSEA. The junction had 11 bases not matched to a gene; V was cut back by 4 bases and J by 10 bases. The CDR3 loop spans 13 amino acids. CDR3: CSVGGGQESFYTF. The DNA of the CDR3 is TGCAGCGTTGGGGGGGGACAGGAGTCATTCTACACCTTC.

The CDR3 loop is CASRGLAGAVEQFF. The CDR3 nucleotides are TGTGCCAGCAGAGGGCTAGCGGGAGCGGTTGAGCAGTTCTTC. The genes are TRBV7-9 and TRBJ2-1; the match to TRBD2 covers 10 bases. Germline CDR1 reads SEHNR; CDR2 reads FQNEAQ (reference sequence). V trimming: 6 bases; J trimming: 9 bases; junction bases outside the gene matches: 8. The CDR3 sequence is 14 residues long. Variable domain in full (rest from reference TRBV7-9 and TRBJ2-1): DTGVSQNPRHKITKRGQNVTFRCDPISEHNRLYWYRQTLGQGPEFLTYFQNEAQLEKSRLLSDRFSAERPKGSFSTLEIQRTEQGDSAMYLCASRGLAGAVEQFFGPGTRLTVL.

The chain couples TRBV7-2 to TRBJ1-2; D perhaps matches TRBD1 (6 bases). This CDR3 is 15 amino acids long. Germline V gene data show CDR1 as SGHTA and CDR2 as FQGNSA. V was cut by 8 bases and J by 4 bases, with 20 bases left in between. The DNA for the CDR3 is TGTGCCAGCCCCGTAGAGTCGGGGGGCGCCTATGGCTACACCTTC. The encoded protein is CASPVESGGAYGYTF.

The V call is TRBV7-9, the J call TRBJ2-7; D call uncertain. The V and J ends lost 4 bases and 3 bases respectively, with 10 bases between them. Germline V CDR1 and CDR2: SEHNR, FQNEAQ (reference sequence). The CDR3 sequence is 13 residues long. The CDR3 is CASSSPSNYEQYF. CDR3 nucleotides: TGTGCCAGCAGCTCTCCCTCCAACTACGAGCAGTACTTC.

This clone has only a few counts. The genes are TRBV2 and TRBJ1-1; TRBD1 aligns across 11 bases. Germline V CDR1 and CDR2: SNHLY, FYNNEI. V was clipped by 6 bases and J by 2 bases; unmatched bases: 5. The CDR3 has 15 residues. CDR3 sequence (DNA): TGTGCCAGCAGGAAGTGGACAGGGGGCAACACTGAAGCTTTCTTT. Translation gives CASRKWTGGNTEAFF.

The genes are TRBV5-6 and TRBJ2-7, with TRBD1 matching over 10 bases. The V and J ends lost 3 bases and 6 bases, in that order; junction bases with no gene match: 6. There are 14 residues in the CDR3. Germline CDR1 is SGHDT and CDR2 is YYEEEE. The CDR3 loop reads CASSSTGGYSEQYF. The CDR3 nucleotides read TGTGCCAGCAGCTCGACAGGGGGCTATAGCGAGCAGTACTTC.

V is TRBV28 and J is TRBJ2-1; 8 nucleotides agree with TRBD2. Per germline, CDR1 MDHEN and CDR2 SYDVKM. The CDR3 consists of 16 residues. V dropped 4 bases and J dropped 0; count of bases not matched to a gene: 5. DNA of the CDR3: TGTGCCAGCAGTTCACTAGCGGACTTCTCCTACAATGAGCAGTTCTTC. Residues: CASSSLADFSYNEQFF.

This clone turned up a few times. This chain uses TRBV19 with TRBJ1-2; the D is unclear. V shed 2 bases and J shed 2 bases, with 6 bases lying between them. Germline CDR1 reads LNHDA; CDR2 reads SQIVND (reference sequence). This CDR3 region has 13 residues. The CDR3 here is CASSITENYGYTF. The DNA of the CDR3 is TGTGCCAGTAGTATAACCGAGAACTATGGCTACACCTTC. Full variable domain (outside the CDR3, taken from reference TRBV19 and TRBJ1-2): DGGITQSPKYLFRKEGQNVTLSCEQNLNHDAMYWYRQDPGQGLRLIYYSQIVNDFQKGDIAEGYSVSREKKESFPLTVTSAQKNPTAFYLCASSITENYGYTFGSGTRLTVV.